This T cell receptor beta chain is drawn from a study of response to subunit inactivated influenza vaccine. General study points: The authors put forward the suggestion that each seasonal influenza vaccination may bring in only a limited number of new T cells.

This clonotype was counted between two and nine times. The antigen is unknown. Using its own MiXCR run on the RT-PCR reads, TCRdb lists one record per CDR3 protein. Seen here are hundreds of thousands of distinct CDR3 sequences, 14% observed once, and the top ten hold 7.6%. V dropped 0 bases and J dropped 1 base, with 12 bases sitting between them. The CDR3 contains 15 residues. Germline V gives CDR1 DFQATT, CDR2 SNEGSKA (reference sequence). The sequencing used PBMCs from blood, collected around 15 days before vaccination. The chain employs TRBV20-1 and TRBJ2-5; perhaps TRBD2 as D (5 bases). This clonotype was sampled from a man in his fifties or sixties who received an inactivated influenza vaccine. The chain's CDR3 is CSARDWTGVQETQYF. The CDR3 nucleotides read TGCAGTGCTAGAGATTGGACTGGCGTCCAAGAGACCCAGTACTTC.